The present T cell receptor beta chain was sequenced within a study of blood T cell repertoires in COVID-19. Background on the study: The cDNA or gDNA used as material had been derived from T cells, B-cell-depleted T cells, or PBMCs.

Trimming removed 0 bases from V and 5 bases from J, with 17 bases in between. CDR1 is LGHNA and CDR2 is YSLEER in the germline V gene. The CDR3 sequence is 18 residues long. Per the study methods: Reference gene primers were amplified, and this amplification served to estimate nucleated cell counts. Only in-frame clones appear in the TCRdb table, and some are missing; sequencing was by immunoSEQ multiplex PCR. That table supplies the V and J calls and clone size; D and trimming were determined from the DNA. Of approximately 500,000 clones in the sample, 88% were seen once. Recruitment covered about two dozen US areas and drew participants whose ages spanned roughly 18 to 100 years. Clinical history reported by participants formed the basis on which cohorts were assigned.

This TCR came from a woman aged 40 to 49 who had recovered from COVID-19. The rearrangement uses TRBV4-3 and TRBJ2-6; the D gene is possibly TRBD1 (6 bases). Material for sequencing was PBMCs or T cells enriched from blood (not recorded which). CDR3: CASSQEGAWTDRANVLTF. CDR3 bases: TGCGCCAGCAGCCAAGAGGGGGCTTGGACCGATCGGGCCAACGTCCTGACTTTC.